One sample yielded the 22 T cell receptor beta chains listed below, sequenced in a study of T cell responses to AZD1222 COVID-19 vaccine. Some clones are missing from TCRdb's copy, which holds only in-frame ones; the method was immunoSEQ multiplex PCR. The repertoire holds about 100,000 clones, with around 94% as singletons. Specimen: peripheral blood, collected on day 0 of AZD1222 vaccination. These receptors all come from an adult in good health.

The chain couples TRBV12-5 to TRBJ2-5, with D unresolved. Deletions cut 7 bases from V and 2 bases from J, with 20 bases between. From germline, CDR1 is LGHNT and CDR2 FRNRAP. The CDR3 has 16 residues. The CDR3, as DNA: TGTGCTAGTGCCAAAGGGTACGGCTATTCTCAAGAGACCCAGTACTTC. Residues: CASAKGYGYSQETQYF.

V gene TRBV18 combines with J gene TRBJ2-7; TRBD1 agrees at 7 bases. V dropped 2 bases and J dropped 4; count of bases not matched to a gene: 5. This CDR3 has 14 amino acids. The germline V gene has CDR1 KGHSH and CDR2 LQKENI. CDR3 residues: CASSPLGGRYEQYF. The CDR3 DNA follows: TGTGCCAGCTCACCATTAGGGGGCAGGTACGAGCAGTACTTC.

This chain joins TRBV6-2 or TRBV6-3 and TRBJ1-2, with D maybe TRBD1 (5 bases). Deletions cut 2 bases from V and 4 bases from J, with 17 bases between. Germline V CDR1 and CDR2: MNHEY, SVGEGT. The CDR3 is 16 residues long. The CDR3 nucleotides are TGTGCCAGCAGTTACCCAAGACAGAGGAGGAGCTATGGCTACACCTTC. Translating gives CASSYPRQRRSYGYTF.

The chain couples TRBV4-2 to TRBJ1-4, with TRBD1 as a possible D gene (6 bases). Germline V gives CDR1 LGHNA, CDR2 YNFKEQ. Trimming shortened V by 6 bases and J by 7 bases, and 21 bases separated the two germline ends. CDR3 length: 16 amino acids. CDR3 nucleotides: TGTGCCAGCAGGTCCGGCGGGAGTTTCAGGGGTGAAAAACTGTTTTTT. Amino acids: CASRSGGSFRGEKLFF.

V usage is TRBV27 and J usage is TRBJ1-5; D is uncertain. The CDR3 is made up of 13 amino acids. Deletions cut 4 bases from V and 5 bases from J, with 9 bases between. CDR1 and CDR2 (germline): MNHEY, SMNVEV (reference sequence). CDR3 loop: CASSSSIYQPQHF. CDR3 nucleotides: TGTGCCAGCAGTTCCAGCATTTATCAGCCCCAGCATTTT.

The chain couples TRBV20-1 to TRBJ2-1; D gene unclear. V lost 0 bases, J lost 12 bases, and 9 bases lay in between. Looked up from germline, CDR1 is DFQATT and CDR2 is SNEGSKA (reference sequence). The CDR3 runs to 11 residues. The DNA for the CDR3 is TGCAGTGCTAGAGATATAGGTGGGCAGTTCTTC. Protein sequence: CSARDIGGQFF.

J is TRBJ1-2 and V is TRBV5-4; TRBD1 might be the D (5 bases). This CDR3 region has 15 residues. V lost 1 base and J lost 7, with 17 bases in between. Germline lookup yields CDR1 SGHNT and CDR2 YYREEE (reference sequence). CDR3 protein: CASSLLTDTGRGYTF. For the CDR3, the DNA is TGTGCCAGCAGCTTGCTTACCGATACAGGACGTGGCTACACCTTC. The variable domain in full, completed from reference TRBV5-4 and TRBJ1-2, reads ETGVTQSPTHLIKTRGQQVTLRCSSQSGHNTVSWYQQALGQGPQFIFQYYREEENGRGNFPPRFSGLQFPNYSSELNVNALELDDSALYLCASSLLTDTGRGYTFGSGTRLTVV.

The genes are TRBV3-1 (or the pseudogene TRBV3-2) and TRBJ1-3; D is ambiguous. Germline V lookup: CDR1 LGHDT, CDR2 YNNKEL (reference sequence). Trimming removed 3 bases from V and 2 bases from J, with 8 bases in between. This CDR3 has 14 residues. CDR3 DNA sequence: TGTGCCAGCAGCCAGGGTATCACTGGAAACACCATATATTTT. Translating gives CASSQGITGNTIYF.

The CDR3 nucleotides are TGTGCCAGCTCCCTCTTGACCGAGAAAGAGACCCAGTACTTC. Translating it yields CASSLLTEKETQYF. The chain recombines TRBV18 with TRBJ2-5; D remains ambiguous. V gave up 6 bases and J gave up 3 bases, with 14 bases separating them. The germline gives CDR1 KGHSH, CDR2 LQKENI. This CDR3 has 14 amino acids.

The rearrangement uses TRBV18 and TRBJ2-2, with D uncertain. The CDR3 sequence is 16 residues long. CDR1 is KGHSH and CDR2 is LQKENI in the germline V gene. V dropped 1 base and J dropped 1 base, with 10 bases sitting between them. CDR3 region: CASSPQPIENTGELFF. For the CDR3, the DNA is TGTGCCAGCTCACCACAGCCGATTGAGAACACCGGGGAGCTGTTTTTT.

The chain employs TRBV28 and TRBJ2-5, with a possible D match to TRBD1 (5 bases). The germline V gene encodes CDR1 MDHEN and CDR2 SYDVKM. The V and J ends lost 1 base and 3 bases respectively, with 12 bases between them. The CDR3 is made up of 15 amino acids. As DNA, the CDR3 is TGTGCCAGCAGTTTATCCTTAGGGGCAGAAGAGACCCAGTACTTC. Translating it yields CASSLSLGAEETQYF.

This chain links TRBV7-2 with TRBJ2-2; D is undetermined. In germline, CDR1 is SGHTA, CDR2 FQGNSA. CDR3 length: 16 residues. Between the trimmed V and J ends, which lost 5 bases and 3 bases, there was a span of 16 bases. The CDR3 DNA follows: TGTGCCAGCAGCCTAGTCTTCGCAACCTACACCGGGGAGCTGTTTTTT. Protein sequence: CASSLVFATYTGELFF.

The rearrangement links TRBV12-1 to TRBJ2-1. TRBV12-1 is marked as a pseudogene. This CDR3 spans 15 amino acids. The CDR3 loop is CASSFAVEDSRGQFF. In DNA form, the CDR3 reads TGTGCCAGCAGCTTTGCGGTGGAGGACTCAAGGGGGCAGTTCTTC.

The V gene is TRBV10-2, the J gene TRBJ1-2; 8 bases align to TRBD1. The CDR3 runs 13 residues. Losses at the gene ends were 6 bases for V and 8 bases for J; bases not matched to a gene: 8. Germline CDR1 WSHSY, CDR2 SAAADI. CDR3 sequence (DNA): TGCGCCAGCAGGGAGACAGGGGCGCGGGGCTACACCTTC. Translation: CASRETGARGYTF.

Written as DNA, the CDR3 is TGTGCCAGCAGTGACAGGGGCAGCCTTAATGAAAAACTGTTTTTT. This codes for CASSDRGSLNEKLFF. This chain uses TRBV6-1 with TRBJ1-4; possibly TRBD1 for D (6 bases). The CDR3 consists of 15 residues. V was clipped by 3 bases and J by 4 bases, with 12 bases between them. The germline CDR1 and CDR2 sequences are MNHNS and SASEGT.

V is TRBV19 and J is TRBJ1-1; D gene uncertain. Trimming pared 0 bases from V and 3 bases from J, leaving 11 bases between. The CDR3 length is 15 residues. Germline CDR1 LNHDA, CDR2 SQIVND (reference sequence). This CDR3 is CASSIDGGRDTEAFF. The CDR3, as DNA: TGTGCCAGTAGTATAGATGGAGGCAGAGACACTGAAGCTTTCTTT.

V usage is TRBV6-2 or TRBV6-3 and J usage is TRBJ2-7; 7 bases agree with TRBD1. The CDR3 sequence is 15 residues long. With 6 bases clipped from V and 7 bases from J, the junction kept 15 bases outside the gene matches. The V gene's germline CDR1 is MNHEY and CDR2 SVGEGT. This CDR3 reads CASSLTTGALEEQYF. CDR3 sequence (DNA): TGTGCCAGCAGCTTGACTACAGGGGCCCTGGAGGAGCAGTACTTC.

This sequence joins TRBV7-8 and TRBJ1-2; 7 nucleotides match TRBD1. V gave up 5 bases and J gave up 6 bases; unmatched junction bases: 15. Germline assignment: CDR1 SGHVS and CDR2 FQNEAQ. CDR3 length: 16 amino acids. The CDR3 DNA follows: TGTGCCAGCAGCATCCGTTTTACAGGGGCCGGGGATGGCTACACCTTC. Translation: CASSIRFTGAGDGYTF.

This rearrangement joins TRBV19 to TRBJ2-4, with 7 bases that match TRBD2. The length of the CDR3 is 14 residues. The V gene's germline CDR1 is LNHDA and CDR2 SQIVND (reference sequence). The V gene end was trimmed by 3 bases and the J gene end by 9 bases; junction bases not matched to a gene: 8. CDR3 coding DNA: TGTGCCAGTAGTATCAGCCAGCGGGGAGGCATTCAGTACTTC. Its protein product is CASSISQRGGIQYF.

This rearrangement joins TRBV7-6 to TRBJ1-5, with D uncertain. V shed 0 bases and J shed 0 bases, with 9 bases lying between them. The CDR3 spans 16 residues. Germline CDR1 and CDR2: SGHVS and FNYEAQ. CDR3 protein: CASSLAAIYSNQPQHF. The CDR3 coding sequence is TGTGCCAGCAGCTTAGCCGCGATTTATAGCAATCAGCCCCAGCATTTT.

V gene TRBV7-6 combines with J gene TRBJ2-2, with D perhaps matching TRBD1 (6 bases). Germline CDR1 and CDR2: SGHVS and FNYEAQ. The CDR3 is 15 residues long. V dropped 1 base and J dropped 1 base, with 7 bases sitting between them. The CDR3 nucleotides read TGTGCCAGCAGCTTAGACAGGGTGAACACCGGGGAGCTGTTTTTT. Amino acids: CASSLDRVNTGELFF.

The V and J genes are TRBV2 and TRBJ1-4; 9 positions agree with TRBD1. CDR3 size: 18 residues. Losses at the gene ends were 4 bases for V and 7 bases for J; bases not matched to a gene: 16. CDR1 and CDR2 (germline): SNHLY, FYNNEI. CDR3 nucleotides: TGTGCCAGCAGTGTCACACGGGGACAGGGCGGTTGGGGTGAAAAACTGTTTTTT. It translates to CASSVTRGQGGWGEKLFF.